Reported below is one T cell receptor beta chain. Its antigen is as yet unknown. The record originates from a study of T cell repertoires in cytomegalovirus infection. Study overall: Use of recently identified HLA-C-restricted and well-studied HLA-B-restricted CMV epitopes was part of the study. It can be stated that public TCR beta signatures indicated CMV infection as well as a matching HLA type. Study outcomes and limitations: Carriers of CMV plus the relevant HLA were identified by cumulative public TCR beta family frequency.

V lost 4 bases and J lost 2; bases outside the gene matches: 4. The CDR3 spans 16 residues. The germline gives CDR1 MDHEN, CDR2 SYDVKM. TCRdb re-derived calls from the reads in MiXCR, one entry per CDR3 protein. Of some 920,000 distinct CDR3 sequences in the sample, roughly 30% are singletons; the top ten hold over 12%. This receptor was obtained from a human donor in good health (CMV status not recorded). Some clones in this sample may be carry-over from other donors' samples. The genes are TRBV28 and TRBJ2-2; 10 bases match TRBD2. Sample: cultured CD8+ T cells from PBMCs, taken from culture after CMV antigen stimulation. The CDR3: CASSYGTSANTGELFF. CDR3 coding DNA: TGTGCCAGCAGTTACGGGACTAGCGCAAACACCGGGGAGCTGTTTTTT.